This is a list of T cell receptor beta chains from one sample in a study of identical twins. Via MiXCR, TCRdb re-called the 5' RACE reads, giving one row per CDR3 protein. The sample holds 350,000 to 500,000 distinct CDR3 sequences; 15% to 20% are singletons and the top ten take approximately 12%. Sequencing was carried out using naive T cells sorted from blood. The receptor set was obtained from a man aged 50 to 59 in good health. Both conserved end residues are part of each CDR3. A D gene is named only where the DNA matches it firmly. Some rows have no size entry. The others give once, few or many, or a class for an expanded clone.

D gene	V gene	clone size	J gene	CDR3 DNA	CDR3 protein
NA	TRBV15	many	TRBJ2-5	TGTGCCACCAGCATAAGGGCCTTGTCCCAAGAGACCCAGTACTTC	CATSIRALSQETQYF
NA	TRBV12-3/TRBV12-4	many	TRBJ2-3	TGTGCCAGCAGTTTAACTATGGACGGGGTGGATACGCAGTATTTT	CASSLTMDGVDTQYF
TRBD1	TRBV10-3	many	TRBJ2-1	TGTGCCATCAACCGAGACAGGGCCGATGAGCAGTTCTTC	CAINRDRADEQFF
TRBD1	TRBV5-1	few	TRBJ2-1	TGCGCCAGCAGCCCTTGGGACAGGGGGGCGGGTGAGCAGTTCTTC	CASSPWDRGAGEQFF
NA	TRBV6-5	NA	TRBJ2-7	TGTGCCAGCAGTTACTCGGACGGCATGATCTACGAGCAGTACTTC	CASSYSDGMIYEQYF
NA	TRBV12-3/TRBV12-4	many	TRBJ2-5	TGTGCCAGCAGTTTAGGACGTCGCCGGGGGACCCAGTACTTC	CASSLGRRRGTQYF
NA	TRBV5-1	NA	TRBJ2-3	TGCGCCAGCAGCTTTGTGGAGGGAGGCACGCAGTATTTT	CASSFVEGGTQYF
TRBD2	TRBV10-3	many	TRBJ2-7	TGTGCCATCATGGGACTAGCGGGAGGATCCTACGAGCAGTACTTC	CAIMGLAGGSYEQYF
NA	TRBV4-1	many	TRBJ2-7	TGCGCCAGCAGCCCCTACGGGGGCGGGTACGAGCAGTACTTC	CASSPYGGGYEQYF
NA	TRBV13	NA	TRBJ2-2	TGTGCCAGCAGCATTCACGCCGTACAGACCGGGGAGCTGTTTTTT	CASSIHAVQTGELFF
NA	TRBV20-1	NA	TRBJ2-7	TGCAGTGCTAATTCTGCGGCCTCCTACGAGCAGTACTTC	CSANSAASYEQYF
NA	TRBV7-8	NA	TRBJ2-1	TGTGCCAGCAGCTTTTCTTTGTTGGTAAAGAATGAGCAGTTCTTC	CASSFSLLVKNEQFF
NA	TRBV4-2	few	TRBJ2-1	TGTGCCAGCAGGAGGGGGGATGAGCAGTTCTTC	CASRRGDEQFF
NA	TRBV6-5	NA	TRBJ2-7	TGTGCCAGCAGTTCCCTTACAGGGTTCGAGCAGTACTTC	CASSSLTGFEQYF
TRBD1	TRBV5-1	few	TRBJ1-4	TGCGCCAGCAGCTCGTACAGGGGGCAAGGGGAAAAACTGTTTTTT	CASSSYRGQGEKLFF
TRBD1	TRBV14	NA	TRBJ2-6	TGTGCCAGCAGCCAACCGGGACAGGGGGCTAATGGGGCCAACGTCCTGACTTTC	CASSQPGQGANGANVLTF
NA	TRBV6-5	many	TRBJ2-1	TGTGCCAGCAGTTACTCGTATCAGCCGGATGAGCAGTTCTTC	CASSYSYQPDEQFF
TRBD1	TRBV20-1	many	TRBJ2-1	TGCAGTGCCGCTAGCTGGGCCGGGACAGGGACTTACAATGAGCAGTTCTTC	CSAASWAGTGTYNEQFF
TRBD1	TRBV11-2	NA	TRBJ2-2	TGTGCCAGCAGCTTACGACAGGGCCCGAACACCGGGGAGCTGTTTTTT	CASSLRQGPNTGELFF
TRBD1	TRBV29-1	few	TRBJ2-7	TGCAGCGTTGTGGGACAGTCTGGCGAGCAGTACTTC	CSVVGQSGEQYF